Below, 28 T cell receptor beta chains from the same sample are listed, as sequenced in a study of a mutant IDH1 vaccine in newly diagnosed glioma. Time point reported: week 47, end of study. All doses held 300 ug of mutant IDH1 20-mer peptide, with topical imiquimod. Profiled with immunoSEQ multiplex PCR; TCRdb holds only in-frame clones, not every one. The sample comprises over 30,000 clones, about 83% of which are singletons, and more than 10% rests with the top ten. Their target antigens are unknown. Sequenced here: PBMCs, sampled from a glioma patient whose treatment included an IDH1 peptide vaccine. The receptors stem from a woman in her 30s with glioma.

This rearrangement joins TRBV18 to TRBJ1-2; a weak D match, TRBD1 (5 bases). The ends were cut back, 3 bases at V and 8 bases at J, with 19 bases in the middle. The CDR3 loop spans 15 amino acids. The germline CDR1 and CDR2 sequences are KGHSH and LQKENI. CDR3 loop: CASSPSGRDQRGYTF. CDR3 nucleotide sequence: TGTGCCAGCTCACCCTCGGGCAGGGATCAGAGAGGCTACACCTTC.

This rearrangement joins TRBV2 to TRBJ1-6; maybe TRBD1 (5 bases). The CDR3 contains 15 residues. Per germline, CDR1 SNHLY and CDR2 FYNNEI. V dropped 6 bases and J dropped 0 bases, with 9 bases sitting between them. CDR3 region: CASRTGTSYNSPLHF. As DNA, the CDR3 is TGTGCCAGCAGGACCGGGACCTCCTATAATTCACCCCTCCACTTT.

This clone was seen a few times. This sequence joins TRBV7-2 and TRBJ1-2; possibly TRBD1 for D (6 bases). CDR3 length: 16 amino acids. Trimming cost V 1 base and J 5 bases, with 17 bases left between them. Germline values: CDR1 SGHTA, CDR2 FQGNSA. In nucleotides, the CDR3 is TGTGCCAGCAGCTTAGAGGGGACATCTGGACGTTATGGCTACACCTTC. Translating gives CASSLEGTSGRYGYTF.

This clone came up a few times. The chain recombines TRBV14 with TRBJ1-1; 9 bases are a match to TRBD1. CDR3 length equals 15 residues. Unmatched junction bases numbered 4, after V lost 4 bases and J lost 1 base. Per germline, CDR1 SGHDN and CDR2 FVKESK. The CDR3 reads CASSPPTGGNTEAFF. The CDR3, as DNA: TGTGCCAGCAGCCCTCCGACAGGGGGGAACACTGAAGCTTTCTTT.

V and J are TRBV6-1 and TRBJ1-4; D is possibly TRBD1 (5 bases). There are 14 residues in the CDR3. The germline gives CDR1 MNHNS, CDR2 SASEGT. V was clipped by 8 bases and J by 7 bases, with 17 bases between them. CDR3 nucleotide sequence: TGTGCCAGCGAAGCCAGGGACGACGGTGAAAAACTGTTTTTT. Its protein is CASEARDDGEKLFF.

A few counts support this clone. CDR3 nucleotides: TGCAGCGGGAGGACAGCCACTGAAGCTTTCTTT. It encodes CSGRTATEAFF. This sequence joins TRBV29-1 and TRBJ1-1; TRBD1 is a possible D gene (6 bases). Trimming left V 7 bases short and J 4 bases short, with 10 bases between. This CDR3 is 11 amino acids long. The germline CDR1 and CDR2 sequences are SQVTM and ANQGSEA.

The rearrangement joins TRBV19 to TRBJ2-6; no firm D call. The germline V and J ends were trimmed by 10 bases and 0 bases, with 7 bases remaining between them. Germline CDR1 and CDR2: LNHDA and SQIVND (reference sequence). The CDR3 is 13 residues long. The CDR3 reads CATYNSGANVLTF. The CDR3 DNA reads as TGTGCCACCTACAACTCTGGGGCCAACGTCCTGACTTTC.

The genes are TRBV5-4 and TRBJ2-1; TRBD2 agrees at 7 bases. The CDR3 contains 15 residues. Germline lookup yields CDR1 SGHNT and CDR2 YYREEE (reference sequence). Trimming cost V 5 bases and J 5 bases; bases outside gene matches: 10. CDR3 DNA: TGTGCCAGCAGACCTGGGACTACAAAAAACAATGAGCAGTTCTTC. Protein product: CASRPGTTKNNEQFF.

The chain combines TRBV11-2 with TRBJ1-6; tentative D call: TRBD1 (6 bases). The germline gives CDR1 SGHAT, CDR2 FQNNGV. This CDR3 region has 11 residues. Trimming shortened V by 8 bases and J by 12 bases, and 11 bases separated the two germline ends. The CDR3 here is CASGVQGPLHF. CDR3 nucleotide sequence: TGTGCCAGCGGCGTACAGGGACCCCTCCACTTT. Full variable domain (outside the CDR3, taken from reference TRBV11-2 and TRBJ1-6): EAGVAQSPRYKIIEKRQSVAFWCNPISGHATLYWYQQILGQGPKLLIQFQNNGVVDDSQLPKDRFSAERLKGVDSTLKIQPAKLEDSAVYLCASGVQGPLHFGNGTRLTVT.

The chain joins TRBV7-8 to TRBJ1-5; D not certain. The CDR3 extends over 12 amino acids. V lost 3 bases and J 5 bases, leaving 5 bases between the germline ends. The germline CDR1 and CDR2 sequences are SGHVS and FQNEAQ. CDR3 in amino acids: CASSLDDQPQHF. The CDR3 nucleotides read TGTGCCAGCAGCTTGGATGATCAGCCCCAGCATTTT.

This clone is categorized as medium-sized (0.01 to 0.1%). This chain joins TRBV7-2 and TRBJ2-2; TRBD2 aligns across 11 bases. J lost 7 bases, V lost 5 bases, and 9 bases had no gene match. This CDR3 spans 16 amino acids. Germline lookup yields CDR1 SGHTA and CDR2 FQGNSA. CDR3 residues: CASSPISGGAGGELFF. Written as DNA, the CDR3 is TGTGCCAGCAGCCCCATTAGCGGGGGGGCCGGCGGGGAGCTGTTTTTT.

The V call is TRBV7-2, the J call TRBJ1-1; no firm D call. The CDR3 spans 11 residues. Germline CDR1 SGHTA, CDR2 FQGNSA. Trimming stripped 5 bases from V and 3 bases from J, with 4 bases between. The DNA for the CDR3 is TGTGCCAGCAGCGGTCACACTGAAGCTTTCTTT. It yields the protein CASSGHTEAFF.

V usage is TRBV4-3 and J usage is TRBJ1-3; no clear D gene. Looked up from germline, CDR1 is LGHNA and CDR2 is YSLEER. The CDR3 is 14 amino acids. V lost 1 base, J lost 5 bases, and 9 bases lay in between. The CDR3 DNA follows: TGCGCCAGCAGCCAAGCGGGCAGCCGAAACACCATATATTTT. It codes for CASSQAGSRNTIYF.

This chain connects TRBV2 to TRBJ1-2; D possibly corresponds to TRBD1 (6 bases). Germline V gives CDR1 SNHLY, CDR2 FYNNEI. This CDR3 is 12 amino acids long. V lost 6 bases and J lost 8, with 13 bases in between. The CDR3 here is CASSVDSRGYTF. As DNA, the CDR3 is TGTGCCAGCAGCGTGGACAGCCGAGGCTACACCTTC. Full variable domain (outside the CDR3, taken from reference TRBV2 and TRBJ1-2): EPEVTQTPSHQVTQMGQEVILRCVPISNHLYFYWYRQILGQKVEFLVSFYNNEISEKSEIFDDQFSVERPDGSNFTLKIRSTKLEDSAMYFCASSVDSRGYTFGSGTRLTVV.

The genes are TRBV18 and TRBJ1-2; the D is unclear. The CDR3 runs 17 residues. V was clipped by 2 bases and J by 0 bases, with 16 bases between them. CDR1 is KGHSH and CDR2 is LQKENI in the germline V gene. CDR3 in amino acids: CASSPFPPPQPNYGYTF. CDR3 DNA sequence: TGTGCCAGCTCACCATTCCCCCCCCCTCAGCCTAACTATGGCTACACCTTC. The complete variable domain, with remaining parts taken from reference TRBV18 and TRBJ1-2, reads NAGVMQNPRHLVRRRGQEARLRCSPMKGHSHVYWYRQLPEEGLKFMVYLQKENIIDESGMPKERFSAEFPKEGPSILRIQQVVRGDSAAYFCASSPFPPPQPNYGYTFGSGTRLTVV.

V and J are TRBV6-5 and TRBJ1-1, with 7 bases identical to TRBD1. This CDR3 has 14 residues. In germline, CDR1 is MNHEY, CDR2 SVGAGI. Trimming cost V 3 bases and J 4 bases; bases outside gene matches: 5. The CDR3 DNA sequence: TGTGCCAGCAGTTATCTCAGGGGGGGCACTGAAGCTTTCTTT. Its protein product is CASSYLRGGTEAFF.

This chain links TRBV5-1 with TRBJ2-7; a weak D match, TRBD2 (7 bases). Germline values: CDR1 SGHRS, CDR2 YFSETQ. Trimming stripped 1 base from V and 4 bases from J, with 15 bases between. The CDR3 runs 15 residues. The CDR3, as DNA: TGCGCCAGCAGCTTGAGGTCAGGGGAGGGATACGAGCAGTACTTC. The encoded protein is CASSLRSGEGYEQYF.

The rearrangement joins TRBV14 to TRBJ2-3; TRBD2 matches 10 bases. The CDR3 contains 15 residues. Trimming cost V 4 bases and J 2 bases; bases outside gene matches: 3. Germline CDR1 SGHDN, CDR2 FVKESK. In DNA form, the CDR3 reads TGTGCCAGCAGCCCCGGACTAGCGGCCACAGATACGCAGTATTTT. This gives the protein CASSPGLAATDTQYF.

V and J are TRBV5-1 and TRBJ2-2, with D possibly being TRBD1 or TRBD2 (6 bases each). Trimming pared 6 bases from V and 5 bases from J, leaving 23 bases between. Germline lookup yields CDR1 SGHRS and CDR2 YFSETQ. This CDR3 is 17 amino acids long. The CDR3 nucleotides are TGCGCCAGCACCTTTCTCAACCCTGGGGGGCCGACCGGGGAGCTGTTTTTT. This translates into CASTFLNPGGPTGELFF.

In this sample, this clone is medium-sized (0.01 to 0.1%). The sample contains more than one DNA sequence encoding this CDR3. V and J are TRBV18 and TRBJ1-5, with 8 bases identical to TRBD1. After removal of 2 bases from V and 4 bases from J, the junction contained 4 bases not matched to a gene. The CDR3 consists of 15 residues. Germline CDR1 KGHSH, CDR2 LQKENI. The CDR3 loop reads CASSPDRGGNQPQHF. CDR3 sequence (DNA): TGTGCCAGCTCACCAGACAGGGGAGGGAATCAGCCCCAGCATTTT.

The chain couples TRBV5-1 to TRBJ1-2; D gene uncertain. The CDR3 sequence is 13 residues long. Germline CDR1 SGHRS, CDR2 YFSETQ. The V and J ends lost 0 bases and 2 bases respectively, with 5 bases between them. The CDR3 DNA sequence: TGCGCCAGCAGCTTGGGGAGCAACTATGGCTACACCTTC. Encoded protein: CASSLGSNYGYTF.

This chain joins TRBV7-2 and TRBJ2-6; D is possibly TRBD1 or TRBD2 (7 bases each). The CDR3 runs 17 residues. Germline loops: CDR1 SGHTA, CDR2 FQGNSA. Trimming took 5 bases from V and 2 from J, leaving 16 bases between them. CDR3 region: CASSPRGRGPGANVLTF. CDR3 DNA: TGTGCCAGCAGCCCCAGGGGGAGGGGGCCTGGGGCCAACGTCCTGACTTTC.

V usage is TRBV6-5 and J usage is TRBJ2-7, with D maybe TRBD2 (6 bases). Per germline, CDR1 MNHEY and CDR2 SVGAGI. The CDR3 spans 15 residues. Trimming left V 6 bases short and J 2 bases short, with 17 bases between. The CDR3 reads CASSRLGGVAYEQYF. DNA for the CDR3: TGTGCCAGCAGCCGACTCGGAGGGGTCGCCTACGAGCAGTACTTC.

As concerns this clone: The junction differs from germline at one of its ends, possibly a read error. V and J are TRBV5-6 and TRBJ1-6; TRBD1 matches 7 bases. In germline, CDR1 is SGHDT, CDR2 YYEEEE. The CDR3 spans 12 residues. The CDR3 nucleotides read TGTGCCAGCAGCTTCGCGGGACAGCCGGAGCTATTT. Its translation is CASSFAGQPELF.

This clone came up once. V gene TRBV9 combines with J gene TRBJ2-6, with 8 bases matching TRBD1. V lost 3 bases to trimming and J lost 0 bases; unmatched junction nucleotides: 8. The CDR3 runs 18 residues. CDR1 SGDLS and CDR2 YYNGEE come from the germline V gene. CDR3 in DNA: TGTGCCAGCAGCGGAGTCGGACAGGGTCCCTCTGGGGCCAACGTCCTGACTTTC. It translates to CASSGVGQGPSGANVLTF.

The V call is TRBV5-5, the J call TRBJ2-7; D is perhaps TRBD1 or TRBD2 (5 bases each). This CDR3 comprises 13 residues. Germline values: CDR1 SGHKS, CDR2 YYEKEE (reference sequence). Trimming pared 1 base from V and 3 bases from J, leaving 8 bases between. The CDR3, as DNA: TGTGCCAGCAGCTTGCCGGGGCTCTACGAGCAGTACTTC. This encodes CASSLPGLYEQYF.

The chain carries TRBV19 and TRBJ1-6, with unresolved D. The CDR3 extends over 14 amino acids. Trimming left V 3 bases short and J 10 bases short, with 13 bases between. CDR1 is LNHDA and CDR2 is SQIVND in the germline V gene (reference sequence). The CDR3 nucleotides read TGTGCCAGTAGTATCGACATCCCGGGCTCACCCCTCCACTTT. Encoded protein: CASSIDIPGSPLHF.

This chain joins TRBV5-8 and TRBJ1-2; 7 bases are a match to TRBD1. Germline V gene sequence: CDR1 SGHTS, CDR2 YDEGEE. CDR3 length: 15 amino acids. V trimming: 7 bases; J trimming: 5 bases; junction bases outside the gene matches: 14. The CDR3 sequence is CASFRRNRDRYGYTF. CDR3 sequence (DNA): TGTGCCAGCTTCCGACGGAATCGGGACAGATATGGCTACACCTTC.